This is a list of T cell receptor beta chains from one sample in a study of blood T cell repertoires in COVID-19. The assay was immunoSEQ multiplex PCR, and TCRdb's table has in-frame clones only and misses some. The sample contains about 210,000 clones, 80% of which appear only once. The sample was peripheral blood. The receptors were gathered from a woman aged 70 to 79 with acute or convalescent COVID-19. CDR3s include the opening cysteine and the closing phenylalanine or tryptophan. A D gene is named only where the DNA matches it firmly. The size entry is marked missing in some rows and otherwise reads once, few, many or a size class.

d_call: TRBD1; clone_size: NA; j_call: TRBJ2-7; v_call: TRBV7-2; cdr3_aa: CASSLVTGAGEQYF; cdr3_nt: TGTGCCAGCAGCCTAGTGACAGGGGCTGGCGAGCAGTACTTC
d_call: TRBD2; clone_size: NA; j_call: TRBJ2-2; v_call: TRBV3-1/TRBV3-2; cdr3_aa: CASRTSGNTGELFF; cdr3_nt: TGTGCCAGCAGGACTAGCGGCAATACCGGGGAGCTGTTTTTT
d_call: NA; clone_size: few; j_call: TRBJ2-7; v_call: TRBV19; cdr3_aa: CASSIGAEQYF; cdr3_nt: TGTGCCAGTAGTATAGGGGCAGAGCAGTACTTC
d_call: NA; clone_size: NA; j_call: TRBJ1-5; v_call: TRBV6-2/TRBV6-3; cdr3_aa: CASSLARSQPQHF; cdr3_nt: TGTGCCAGCAGTTTAGCAAGGAGTCAGCCCCAGCATTTT
d_call: NA; clone_size: NA; j_call: TRBJ2-1; v_call: TRBV4-1; cdr3_aa: CASSQVRHEQFF; cdr3_nt: TGCGCCAGCAGCCAAGTGCGTCATGAGCAGTTCTTC
d_call: TRBD1; clone_size: NA; j_call: TRBJ1-1; v_call: TRBV6-5; cdr3_aa: CASTRGPGTEAFF; cdr3_nt: TGTGCCAGCACCAGGGGGCCGGGGACTGAAGCTTTCTTT
d_call: TRBD1; clone_size: NA; j_call: TRBJ2-2; v_call: TRBV2; cdr3_aa: CASREQGANTGELFF; cdr3_nt: TGTGCCAGCAGAGAGCAGGGGGCGAACACCGGGGAGCTGTTTTTT
d_call: NA; clone_size: NA; j_call: TRBJ2-1; v_call: TRBV9; cdr3_aa: CASSVVGTRGEQFF; cdr3_nt: TGTGCCAGCAGCGTAGTTGGCACGCGGGGTGAGCAGTTCTTC
d_call: NA; clone_size: NA; j_call: TRBJ1-4; v_call: TRBV2; cdr3_aa: CASSLNRDNEKLFF; cdr3_nt: TGTGCCAGCAGTCTTAACAGGGATAATGAAAAACTGTTTTTT
d_call: NA; clone_size: NA; j_call: TRBJ2-7; v_call: TRBV6-5; cdr3_aa: CASSYSGGTTYEQYF; cdr3_nt: TGTGCCAGCAGTTACTCTGGGGGGACGACCTACGAGCAGTACTTC
d_call: NA; clone_size: NA; j_call: TRBJ2-5; v_call: TRBV7-2; cdr3_aa: CASGSVGGPSMETQYF; cdr3_nt: TGTGCCAGCGGTTCGGTGGGGGGGCCGAGTATGGAGACCCAGTACTTC
d_call: TRBD1; clone_size: NA; j_call: TRBJ2-7; v_call: TRBV7-9; cdr3_aa: CASSLAVTGAEQYF; cdr3_nt: TGTGCCAGCAGCTTAGCTGTGACAGGGGCCGAGCAGTACTTC
d_call: NA; clone_size: NA; j_call: TRBJ2-3; v_call: TRBV5-4; cdr3_aa: CASSPGTSTDTQYF; cdr3_nt: TGTGCCAGCAGCCCTGGGACATCCACAGATACGCAGTATTTT
d_call: NA; clone_size: NA; j_call: TRBJ1-6; v_call: TRBV11-1; cdr3_aa: CASSLRRGNSPLHF; cdr3_nt: TGTGCCAGCAGCTTGAGACGGGGGAATTCACCCCTCCACTTT
d_call: NA; clone_size: NA; j_call: TRBJ2-3; v_call: TRBV6-5; cdr3_aa: CASTPPGATDTQYF; cdr3_nt: TGTGCCAGCACTCCGCCCGGAGCCACAGATACGCAGTATTTT
d_call: TRBD1; clone_size: NA; j_call: TRBJ1-5; v_call: TRBV19; cdr3_aa: CASNGQAGNQPQHF; cdr3_nt: TGTGCCAGCAACGGACAGGCGGGCAATCAGCCCCAGCATTTT
d_call: NA; clone_size: NA; j_call: TRBJ2-2; v_call: TRBV5-1; cdr3_aa: CASSRSGFSNTGELFF; cdr3_nt: TGCGCCAGCAGCAGGAGTGGCTTTTCGAACACCGGGGAGCTGTTTTTT
d_call: TRBD1; clone_size: NA; j_call: TRBJ1-6; v_call: TRBV18; cdr3_aa: CASSDRGPSPLHF; cdr3_nt: TGTGCCAGCTCGGACAGGGGCCCCTCACCCCTCCACTTT
d_call: NA; clone_size: NA; j_call: TRBJ1-2; v_call: TRBV15; cdr3_aa: CATSLTRGSYGYTF; cdr3_nt: TGTGCCACCAGCCTAACGCGCGGTTCGTATGGCTACACCTTC
d_call: TRBD2; clone_size: NA; j_call: TRBJ2-1; v_call: TRBV5-1; cdr3_aa: CASRASGGDQFF; cdr3_nt: TGCGCCAGCAGAGCTAGCGGGGGGGATCAGTTCTTC
d_call: TRBD1; clone_size: NA; j_call: TRBJ1-6; v_call: TRBV4-1; cdr3_aa: CASNLVDRGDSPLHF; cdr3_nt: TGCGCCAGCAACCTCGTAGACAGGGGGGATTCACCCCTCCACTTT
d_call: NA; clone_size: NA; j_call: TRBJ2-5; v_call: TRBV6-6; cdr3_aa: CASSYSFSQGKETQYF; cdr3_nt: TGTGCCAGCAGTTACTCGTTCTCTCAGGGGAAAGAGACCCAGTACTTC
d_call: TRBD1; clone_size: NA; j_call: TRBJ2-1; v_call: TRBV3-1/TRBV3-2; cdr3_aa: CASSQWKTGYNEQFF; cdr3_nt: TGTGCCAGCAGCCAATGGAAGACAGGGTACAATGAGCAGTTCTTC
d_call: NA; clone_size: NA; j_call: TRBJ1-1; v_call: TRBV19; cdr3_aa: CASSIFQGNTEAFF; cdr3_nt: TGTGCCAGTAGTATTTTTCAGGGGAACACTGAAGCTTTCTTT
d_call: NA; clone_size: NA; j_call: TRBJ1-3; v_call: TRBV6-1; cdr3_aa: CASSEAAQVSGNTIYF; cdr3_nt: TGTGCCAGCAGTGAGGCCGCCCAGGTCTCTGGAAACACCATATATTTT
d_call: NA; clone_size: few; j_call: TRBJ2-3; v_call: TRBV18; cdr3_aa: CASSGASATDTQYF; cdr3_nt: TGTGCCAGCTCTGGGGCCTCGGCCACAGATACGCAGTATTTT